The T cell receptor beta chain under discussion was sequenced for a study of T cell repertoires in cytomegalovirus infection. MiXCR, applied by TCRdb to the reads, yields one record per CDR3 protein. The sample shows approximately 700,000 distinct CDR3 sequences, roughly a third of them seen only once. The CDR3 is 16 amino acids. Germline V gene data show CDR1 as LNHDA and CDR2 as SQIVND (reference sequence). Trimming removed 1 base at V and 5 bases at J, with 15 bases between. Sequences were obtained from PBMCs. The clonotype comes from a human donor in good health (CMV status not recorded). Some clones in this sample may be carry-over from other donors' samples. The V call is TRBV19, the J call TRBJ2-1; D perhaps matches TRBD2 (6 bases). DNA of the CDR3: TGTGCCAGTAGTATAGCGGGAGCCATCCCTGACAATGAGCAGTTCTTC. Encoded protein: CASSIAGAIPDNEQFF.